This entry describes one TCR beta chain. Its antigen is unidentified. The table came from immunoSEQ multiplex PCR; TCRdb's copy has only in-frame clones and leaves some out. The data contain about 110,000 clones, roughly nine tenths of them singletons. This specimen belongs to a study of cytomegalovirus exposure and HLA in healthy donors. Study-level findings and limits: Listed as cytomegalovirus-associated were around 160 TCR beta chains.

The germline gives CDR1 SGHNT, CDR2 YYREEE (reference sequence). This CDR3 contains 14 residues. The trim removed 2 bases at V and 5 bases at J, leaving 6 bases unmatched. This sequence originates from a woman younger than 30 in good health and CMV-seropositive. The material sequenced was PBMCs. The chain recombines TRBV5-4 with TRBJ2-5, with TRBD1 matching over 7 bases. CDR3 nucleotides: TGTGCCAGCAGCTTACCTGACAGGGTCGAGACCCAGTACTTC. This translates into CASSLPDRVETQYF. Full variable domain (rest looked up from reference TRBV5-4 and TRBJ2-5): ETGVTQSPTHLIKTRGQQVTLRCSSQSGHNTVSWYQQALGQGPQFIFQYYREEENGRGNFPPRFSGLQFPNYSSELNVNALELDDSALYLCASSLPDRVETQYFGPGTRLLVL.